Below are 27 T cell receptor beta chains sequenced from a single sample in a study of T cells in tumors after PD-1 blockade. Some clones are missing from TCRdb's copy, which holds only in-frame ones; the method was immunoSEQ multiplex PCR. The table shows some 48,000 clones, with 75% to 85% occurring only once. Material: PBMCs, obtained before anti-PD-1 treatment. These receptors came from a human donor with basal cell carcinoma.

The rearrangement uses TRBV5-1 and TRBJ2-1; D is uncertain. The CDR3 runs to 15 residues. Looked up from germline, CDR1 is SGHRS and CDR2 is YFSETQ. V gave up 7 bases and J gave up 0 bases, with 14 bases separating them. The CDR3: CASRRSWDSYNEQFF. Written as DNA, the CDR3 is TGCGCCAGCCGCCGGTCTTGGGACTCCTACAATGAGCAGTTCTTC.

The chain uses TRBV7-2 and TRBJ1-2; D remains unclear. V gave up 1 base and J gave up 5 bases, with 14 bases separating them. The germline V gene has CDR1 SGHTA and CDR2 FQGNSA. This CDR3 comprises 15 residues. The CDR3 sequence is CASSLEVTDHYGYTF. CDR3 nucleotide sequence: TGTGCCAGCAGCTTAGAAGTGACGGATCATTATGGCTACACCTTC.

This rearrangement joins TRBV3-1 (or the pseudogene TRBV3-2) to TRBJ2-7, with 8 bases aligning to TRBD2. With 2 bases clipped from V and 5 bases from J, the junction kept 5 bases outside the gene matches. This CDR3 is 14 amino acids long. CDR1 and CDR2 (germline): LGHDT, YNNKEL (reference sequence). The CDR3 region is CASSQPGGGHEQYF. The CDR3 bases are TGTGCCAGCAGCCAACCGGGGGGGGGCCACGAGCAGTACTTC.

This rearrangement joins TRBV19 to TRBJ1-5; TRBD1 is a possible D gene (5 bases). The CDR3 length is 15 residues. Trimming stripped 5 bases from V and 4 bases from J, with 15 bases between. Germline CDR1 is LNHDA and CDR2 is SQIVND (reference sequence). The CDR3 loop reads CASSGRDGRNQPQHF. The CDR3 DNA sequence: TGTGCCAGTAGTGGACGGGACGGACGAAATCAGCCCCAGCATTTT.

CDR3 DNA sequence: TGTGCCATCAGAAGCAACAACCGAGGGACAGGGGGCGTTGAAGCTTTCTTT. Its translation: CAIRSNNRGTGGVEAFF. The chain joins TRBV10-3 to TRBJ1-1, with 12 positions matching TRBD1. CDR3 length equals 17 residues. V trimming: 6 bases; J trimming: 7 bases; junction bases outside the gene matches: 15. From germline, CDR1 is ENHRY and CDR2 SYGVKD.

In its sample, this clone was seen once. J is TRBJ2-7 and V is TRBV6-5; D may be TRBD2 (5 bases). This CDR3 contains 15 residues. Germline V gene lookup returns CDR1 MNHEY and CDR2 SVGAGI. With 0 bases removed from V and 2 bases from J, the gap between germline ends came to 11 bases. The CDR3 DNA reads TGTGCCAGCAGTTACTCGAGGGATAGAACCTACGAGCAGTACTTC. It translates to CASSYSRDRTYEQYF.

The CDR3 loop reads CASSQDPRGTGDSPLHF. The DNA for the CDR3 is TGCGCCAGCAGCCAAGATCCGAGGGGGACAGGGGATTCACCCCTCCACTTT. The chain uses TRBV4-1 and TRBJ1-6; 10 positions agree with TRBD1. The CDR3 is made up of 17 amino acids. CDR1 and CDR2 (germline): MGHRA, YSYEKL. V trimming: 0 bases; J trimming: 8 bases; junction bases outside the gene matches: 7.

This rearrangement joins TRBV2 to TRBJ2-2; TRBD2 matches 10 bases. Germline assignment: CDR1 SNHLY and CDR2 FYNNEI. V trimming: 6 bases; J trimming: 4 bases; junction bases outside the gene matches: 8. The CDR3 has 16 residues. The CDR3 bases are TGTGCCAGCAGCGACCTAGCGGGAGCTGTCACCGGGGAGCTGTTTTTT. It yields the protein CASSDLAGAVTGELFF.

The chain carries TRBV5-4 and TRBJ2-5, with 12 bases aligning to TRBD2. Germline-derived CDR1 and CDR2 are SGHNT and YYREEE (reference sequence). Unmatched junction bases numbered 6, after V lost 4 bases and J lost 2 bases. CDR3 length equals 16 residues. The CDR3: CASSLPGLAGQETQYF. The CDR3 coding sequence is TGTGCCAGCAGCCTACCAGGACTAGCGGGGCAAGAGACCCAGTACTTC. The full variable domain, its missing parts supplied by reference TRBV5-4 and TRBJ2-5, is ETGVTQSPTHLIKTRGQQVTLRCSSQSGHNTVSWYQQALGQGPQFIFQYYREEENGRGNFPPRFSGLQFPNYSSELNVNALELDDSALYLCASSLPGLAGQETQYFGPGTRLLVL.

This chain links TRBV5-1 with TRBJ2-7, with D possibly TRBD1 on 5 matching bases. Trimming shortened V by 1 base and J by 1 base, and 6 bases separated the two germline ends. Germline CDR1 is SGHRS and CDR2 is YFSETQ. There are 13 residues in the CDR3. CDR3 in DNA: TGCGCCAGCAGCTTGACAGGATCCTACGAGCAGTACTTC. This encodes CASSLTGSYEQYF.

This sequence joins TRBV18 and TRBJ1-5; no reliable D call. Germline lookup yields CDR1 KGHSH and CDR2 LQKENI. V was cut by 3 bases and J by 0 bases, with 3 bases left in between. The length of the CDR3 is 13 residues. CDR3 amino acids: CASSPDSNQPQHF. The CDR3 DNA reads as TGTGCCAGCTCACCCGATAGCAATCAGCCCCAGCATTTT.

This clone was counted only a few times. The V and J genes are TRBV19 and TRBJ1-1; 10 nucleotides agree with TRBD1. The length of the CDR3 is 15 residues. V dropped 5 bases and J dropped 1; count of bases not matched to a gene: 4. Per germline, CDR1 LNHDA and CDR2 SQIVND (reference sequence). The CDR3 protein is CASSPRDRGNTEAFF. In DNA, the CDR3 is TGTGCCAGTAGTCCGAGGGACAGGGGGAACACTGAAGCTTTCTTT.

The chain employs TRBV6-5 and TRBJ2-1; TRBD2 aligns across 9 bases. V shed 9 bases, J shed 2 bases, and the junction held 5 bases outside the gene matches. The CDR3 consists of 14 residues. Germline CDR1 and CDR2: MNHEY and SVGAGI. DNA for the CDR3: TGTGCCAGTCGCGGGGGGGCTCCCTACAATGAGCAGTTCTTC. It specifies CASRGGAPYNEQFF.

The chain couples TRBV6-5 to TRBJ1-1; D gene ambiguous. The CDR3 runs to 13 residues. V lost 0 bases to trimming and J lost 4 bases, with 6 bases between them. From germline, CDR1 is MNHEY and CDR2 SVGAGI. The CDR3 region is CASSYSRGTEAFF. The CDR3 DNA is TGTGCCAGCAGTTACTCCCGCGGCACTGAAGCTTTCTTT.

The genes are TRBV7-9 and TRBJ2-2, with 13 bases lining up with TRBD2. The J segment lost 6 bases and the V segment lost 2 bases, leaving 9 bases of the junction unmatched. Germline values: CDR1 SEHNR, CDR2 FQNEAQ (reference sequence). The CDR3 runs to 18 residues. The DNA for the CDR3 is TGTGCCAGCAGCTTACAATTCGGACTAGCGGGAGTTTCCGGGGAGCTGTTTTTT. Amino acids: CASSLQFGLAGVSGELFF.

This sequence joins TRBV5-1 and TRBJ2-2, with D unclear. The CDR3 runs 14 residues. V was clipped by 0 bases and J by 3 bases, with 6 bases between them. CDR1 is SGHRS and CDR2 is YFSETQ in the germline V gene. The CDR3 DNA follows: TGCGCCAGCAGCTTGGTGGTTGACACCGGGGAGCTGTTTTTT. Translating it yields CASSLVVDTGELFF.

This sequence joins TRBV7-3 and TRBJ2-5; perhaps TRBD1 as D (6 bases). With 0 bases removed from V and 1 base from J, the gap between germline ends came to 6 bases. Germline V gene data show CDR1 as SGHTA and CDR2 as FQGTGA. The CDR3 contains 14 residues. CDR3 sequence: CASSLTGGQETQYF. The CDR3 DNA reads TGTGCCAGCAGCTTAACAGGGGGCCAAGAGACCCAGTACTTC.

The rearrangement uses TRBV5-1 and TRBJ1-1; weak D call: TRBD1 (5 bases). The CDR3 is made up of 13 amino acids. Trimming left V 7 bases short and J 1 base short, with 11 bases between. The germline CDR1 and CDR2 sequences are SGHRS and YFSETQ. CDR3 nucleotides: TGCGCCAGCCTCAGGGACCCGAACACTGAAGCTTTCTTT. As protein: CASLRDPNTEAFF.

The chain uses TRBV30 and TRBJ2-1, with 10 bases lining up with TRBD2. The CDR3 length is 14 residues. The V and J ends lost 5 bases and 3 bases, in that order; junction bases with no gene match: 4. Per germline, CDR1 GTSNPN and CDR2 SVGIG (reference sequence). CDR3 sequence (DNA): TGTGCCTGGGGTAGCGGGGGGTTCTACAATGAGCAGTTCTTC. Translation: CAWGSGGFYNEQFF.

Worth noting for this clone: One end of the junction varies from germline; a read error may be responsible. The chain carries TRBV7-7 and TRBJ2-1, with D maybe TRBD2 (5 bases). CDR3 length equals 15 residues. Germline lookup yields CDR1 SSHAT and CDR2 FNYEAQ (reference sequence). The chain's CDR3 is CASSLAHSGKNEQFF. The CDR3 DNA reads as TGTGCTAGCAGCTTAGCGCACAGTGGGAAGAATGAGCAGTTCTTC.

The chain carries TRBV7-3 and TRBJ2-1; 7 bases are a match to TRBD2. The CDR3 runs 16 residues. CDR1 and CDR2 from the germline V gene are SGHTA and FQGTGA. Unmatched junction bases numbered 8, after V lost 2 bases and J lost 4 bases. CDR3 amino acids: CASSLPLAGAYNEQFF. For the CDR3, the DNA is TGTGCCAGCAGCTTACCTCTGGCGGGAGCGTACAATGAGCAGTTCTTC.

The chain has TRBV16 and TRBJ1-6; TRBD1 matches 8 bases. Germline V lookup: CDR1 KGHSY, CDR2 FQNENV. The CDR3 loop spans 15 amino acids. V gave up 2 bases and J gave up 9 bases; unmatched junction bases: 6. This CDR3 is CASSQGQGGSSPLHF. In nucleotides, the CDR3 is TGTGCCAGCAGCCAAGGACAGGGAGGAAGTTCACCCCTCCACTTT.

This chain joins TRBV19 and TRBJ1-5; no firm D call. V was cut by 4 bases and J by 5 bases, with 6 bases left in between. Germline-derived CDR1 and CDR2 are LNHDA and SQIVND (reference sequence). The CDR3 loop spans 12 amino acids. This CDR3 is CASSTVDQPQHF. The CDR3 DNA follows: TGTGCCAGTAGTACAGTTGATCAGCCCCAGCATTTT. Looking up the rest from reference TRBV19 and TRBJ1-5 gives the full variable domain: DGGITQSPKYLFRKEGQNVTLSCEQNLNHDAMYWYRQDPGQGLRLIYYSQIVNDFQKGDIAEGYSVSREKKESFPLTVTSAQKNPTAFYLCASSTVDQPQHFGDGTRLSIL.

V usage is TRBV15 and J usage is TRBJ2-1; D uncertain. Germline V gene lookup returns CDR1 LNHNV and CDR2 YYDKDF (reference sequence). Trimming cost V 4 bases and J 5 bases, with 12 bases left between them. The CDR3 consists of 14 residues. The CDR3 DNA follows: TGTGCCACCAGCAAGGTCCAAAGGAACAATGAGCAGTTCTTC. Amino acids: CATSKVQRNNEQFF.

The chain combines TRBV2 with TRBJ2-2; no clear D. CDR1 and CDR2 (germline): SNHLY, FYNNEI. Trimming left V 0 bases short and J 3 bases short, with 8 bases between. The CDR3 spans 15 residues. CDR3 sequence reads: CASSEAIQYTGELFF. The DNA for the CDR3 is TGTGCCAGCAGTGAAGCGATTCAGTACACCGGGGAGCTGTTTTTT.

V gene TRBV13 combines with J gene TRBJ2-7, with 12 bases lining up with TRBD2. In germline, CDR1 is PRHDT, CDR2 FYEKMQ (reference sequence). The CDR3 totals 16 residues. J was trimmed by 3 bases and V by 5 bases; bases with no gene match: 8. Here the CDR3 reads CASSLPLAGGRYEQYF. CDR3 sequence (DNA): TGTGCCAGCAGCCTACCTCTAGCGGGGGGGCGCTACGAGCAGTACTTC.

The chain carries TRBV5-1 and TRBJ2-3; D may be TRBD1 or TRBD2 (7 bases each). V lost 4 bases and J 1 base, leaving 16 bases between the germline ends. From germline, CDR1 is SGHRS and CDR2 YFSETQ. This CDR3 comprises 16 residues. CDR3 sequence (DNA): TGCGCCAGCAGCACCTCAGGGGGGGCTGGCACAGATACGCAGTATTTT. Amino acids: CASSTSGGAGTDTQYF.